What follows are 32 T cell receptor beta chains derived from one specimen sequenced in a study of T cells in Graves' hyperthyroidism and ophthalmopathy. Researchers amplified the TCR beta CDR3 regions from RNA transcripts. Primed by the HTBI set, a first-round RT-PCR was run on the TCR CDR3. A single record per CDR3 protein comes from TCRdb applying MiXCR to the multiplex PCR reads. The table has 650,000 to 800,000 distinct CDR3 sequences, 40% to 55% seen once. The sample was peripheral blood or thyroid tissue (not recorded which). These receptor sequences come from an adult man with Graves' disease, either hyperthyroidism or ophthalmopathy (not recorded which).

Notes on this clonotype: With a much larger clone just one base away, this may be a read error. The CDR3 region is CASSFSHDYEQYF. The CDR3 DNA is TGTGCCAGCAGCTTCTCTCATGACTACGAGCAGTACTTC. The chain uses TRBV7-4 and TRBJ2-7; no clear D gene. Trimming took off 3 bases at V and 3 bases at J, with 9 bases between the two ends. Germline V gene data show CDR1 as SGHVT and CDR2 as SQSDAQ. The CDR3 length is 13 residues.

Remarks on this clonotype: A read error is possible here, since a much larger clone lies one base away. The chain links TRBV10-2 to TRBJ2-5; D is undetermined. Germline lookup yields CDR1 WSHSY and CDR2 SAAADI. There are 12 residues in the CDR3. Trimming cost V 4 bases and J 7 bases, with 10 bases left between them. The CDR3, as DNA: TGCGCCAGCAGTGGGTTAAGTGCGACCCAGTACTTC. It yields the protein CASSGLSATQYF.

The chain combines TRBV2 with TRBJ2-5; D gene uncertain. The CDR3 loop spans 14 amino acids. V gave up 2 bases and J gave up 5 bases, with 12 bases separating them. CDR1 SNHLY and CDR2 FYNNEI come from the germline V gene. CDR3 nucleotides: TGTGCCAGCAGTGAACACCCCAGCTGGGAGACCCAGTACTTC. This encodes CASSEHPSWETQYF.

This clonotype was observed a handful of times. The chain has TRBV20-1 and TRBJ1-1, with a tentative D call TRBD1 (5 bases). V lost 4 bases, J lost 2 bases, and 11 bases lay in between. Germline loops: CDR1 DFQATT, CDR2 SNEGSKA (reference sequence). CDR3 length: 13 residues. In DNA form, the CDR3 reads TGCAGTGCTAAACGGGGACCAAACACTGAAGCTTTCTTT. Translation gives CSAKRGPNTEAFF.

Remarks on this clonotype: The junction and the germline gene differ at one end; a read error may be behind it. The rearrangement joins TRBV7-9 to TRBJ2-7, with D possibly being TRBD1 or TRBD2 (5 bases each). CDR1 SEHNR and CDR2 FQNEAQ come from the germline V gene (reference sequence). This CDR3 has 14 amino acids. DNA for the CDR3: TGCGCCAGCAGCTTCCAGCCGGGGCCGAACGAGCAGTACTTC. Its protein is CASSFQPGPNEQYF. The variable domain in full, with the rest retrieved from reference TRBV7-9 and TRBJ2-7, is DTGVSQNPRHKITKRGQNVTFRCDPISEHNRLYWYRQTLGQGPEFLTYFQNEAQLEKSRLLSDRFSAERPKGSFSTLEIQRTEQGDSAMYLCASSFQPGPNEQYFGPGTRLTVT.

In its sample, this clonotype was seen once. V usage is TRBV7-3 and J usage is TRBJ2-5, with D hard to call. Germline CDR1 and CDR2: SGHTA and FQGTGA. Trimming stripped 5 bases from V and 5 bases from J, with 9 bases between. This CDR3 spans 12 amino acids. CDR3 loop: CASSQTSETQYF. Here the CDR3 DNA reads TGTGCCAGCAGCCAGACCAGTGAGACCCAGTACTTC.

This clonotype was observed many times. This chain connects TRBV19 to TRBJ1-5; D call uncertain. The CDR3 consists of 12 residues. The ends were cut back, 7 bases at V and 5 bases at J, with 9 bases in the middle. CDR1 LNHDA and CDR2 SQIVND come from the germline V gene (reference sequence). The chain's CDR3 is CASIPSHQPQHF. In DNA form, the CDR3 reads TGTGCCAGTATTCCCTCCCATCAGCCCCAGCATTTT.

The gene calls are TRBV25-1 and TRBJ1-4; D may be TRBD1 (6 bases). In germline, CDR1 is MGHDK, CDR2 SYGVNS. The ends were cut back, 8 bases at V and 3 bases at J, with 10 bases in the middle. There are 13 residues in the CDR3. The CDR3 region is CASAGQSNEKLFF. The CDR3, as DNA: TGTGCCAGCGCCGGACAGTCTAATGAAAAACTGTTTTTT.

The V and J genes are TRBV7-8 and TRBJ2-7; 7 bases are a match to TRBD1. Germline CDR1 SGHVS, CDR2 FQNEAQ. V lost 6 bases, J lost 6 bases, and 17 bases stayed unmatched. The CDR3 is made up of 16 amino acids. In nucleotides, the CDR3 is TGTGCCAGCAGTGGCGTAACCGACAGGGTGAGGTTCGAGCAGTACTTC. Translating gives CASSGVTDRVRFEQYF.

The genes are TRBV6-5 and TRBJ2-7, with D perhaps given as TRBD1 or TRBD2 (5 bases each). This CDR3 region has 15 residues. Germline V gene data show CDR1 as MNHEY and CDR2 as SVGAGI. Between the trimmed V and J ends, which lost 2 bases and 1 base, there was a span of 12 bases. DNA for the CDR3: TGTGCCAGCAGTTACGGGGGTACCATTTCCTACGAGCAGTACTTC. This sequence encodes CASSYGGTISYEQYF.

A single count supports this clonotype. At one end the junction does not follow the germline gene, possibly because of a read error. This chain uses TRBV24-1 with TRBJ1-5; 8 nucleotides align to TRBD1. CDR1 is KGHDR, CDR2 SFDVKD, per germline. CDR3 length equals 15 residues. The DNA for the CDR3 is TGTGCCAGCAGTGCCGACAGGGGTAGGTTTCAGCCCCAGCATTTT. The encoded protein is CASSADRGRFQPQHF.

The CDR3 spells CASSTRTGGGTEAFF. CDR3 DNA sequence: TGTGCCAGTAGTACCCGGACAGGGGGAGGCACTGAAGCTTTCTTT. The rearrangement links TRBV19 to TRBJ1-1, with 10 bases that match TRBD1. V shed 4 bases and J 4 bases; nucleotides not matched to a gene: 6. Germline CDR1 is LNHDA and CDR2 is SQIVND (reference sequence). CDR3 length: 15 residues.

The chain joins TRBV2 to TRBJ2-5; tentatively, D is TRBD1 (6 bases). Germline CDR1 is SNHLY and CDR2 is FYNNEI. V lost 5 bases and J lost 4, with 11 bases in between. The CDR3 extends over 13 amino acids. This CDR3 is CASSSTTGETQYF. In DNA form, the CDR3 reads TGTGCCAGCAGTTCTACGACAGGAGAGACCCAGTACTTC.

To note about this clonotype: At one end, the junction sequence differs from germline, possibly due to a read error. V is TRBV24-1 and J is TRBJ1-4; 7 bases agree with TRBD1. Per the germline V gene, CDR1 is KGHDR and CDR2 is SFDVKD. This CDR3 contains 15 residues. The CDR3 reads CASSDFGTANEKLFF. The DNA for the CDR3 is TGTGCCAGCAGTGATTTCGGGACAGCGAATGAAAAACTGTTTTTT.

This clonotype was seen more than once but under ten times. J is TRBJ1-1 and V is TRBV20-1; D is undetermined. The CDR3 consists of 14 residues. V was cut by 1 base and J by 2 bases, with 11 bases left in between. Looked up from germline, CDR1 is DFQATT and CDR2 is SNEGSKA (reference sequence). CDR3 bases: TGCAGTGCTAGAGGGGGTGCTATAAACACTGAAGCTTTCTTT. Protein: CSARGGAINTEAFF.

This clonotype was seen a single time. The V and J genes are TRBV25-1 and TRBJ2-2; 15 bases are shared with TRBD2. CDR1 and CDR2 from the germline V gene are MGHDK and SYGVNS. The CDR3 is 15 residues long. After removal of 6 bases from V and 7 bases from J, the junction contained 3 bases not matched to a gene. CDR3 region: CASSPGLAGGGELFF. DNA of the CDR3: TGTGCCAGCAGCCCGGGACTAGCGGGAGGCGGGGAGCTGTTTTTT.

The chain is built from TRBV29-1 and TRBJ1-2; 8 positions match TRBD1. CDR3 size: 10 residues. The germline gives CDR1 SQVTM, CDR2 ANQGSEA. V was clipped by 7 bases and J by 6 bases; unmatched bases: 1. The CDR3 here is CSGTGHGYTF. CDR3 nucleotides: TGCAGCGGGACAGGGCATGGCTACACCTTC. The variable domain in full, completed from reference TRBV29-1 and TRBJ1-2, reads SAVISQKPSRDICQRGTSLTIQCQVDSQVTMMFWYRQQPGQSLTLIATANQGSEATYESGFVIDKFPISRPNLTFSTLTVSNMSPEDSSIYLCSGTGHGYTFGSGTRLTVV.

The chain joins TRBV7-9 to TRBJ2-1; no reliable D call. The J call may be faulty, since TRBJ2-7 better matches the DNA end. Per germline, CDR1 SEHNR and CDR2 FQNEAQ (reference sequence). The length of the CDR3 is 13 residues. DNA of the CDR3: TGTGCCAGCAGCTCTGGTGGCCCAAATGAGCAGTACTTC. This translates into CASSSGGPNEQYF.

This chain connects TRBV11-2 to TRBJ1-6, with D hard to call. Germline assignment: CDR1 SGHAT and CDR2 FQNNGV. The CDR3 totals 20 residues. With 3 bases removed from V and 7 bases from J, the gap between germline ends came to 28 bases. The CDR3 protein is CASSFPRNKMTHGMNSPLHF. CDR3 coding DNA: TGTGCCAGCAGCTTCCCGCGTAATAAGATGACGCACGGAATGAATTCACCCCTCCACTTT.

This clonotype was picked up a small number of times. The genes are TRBV20-1 and TRBJ1-1; a possible D gene is TRBD1 (6 bases). This CDR3 region has 14 residues. V was pared by 1 base and J by 0 bases, with 9 bases between. Per germline, CDR1 DFQATT and CDR2 SNEGSKA (reference sequence). The CDR3 DNA sequence: TGCAGTGCTAGAGTCAGGGGATTGAACACTGAAGCTTTCTTT. This translates into CSARVRGLNTEAFF.

This clonotype has more than one count but fewer than ten. V is TRBV20-1 and J is TRBJ1-1; 7 bases are a match to TRBD1. The germline V gene encodes CDR1 DFQATT and CDR2 SNEGSKA (reference sequence). This CDR3 is built from 14 residues. The V segment lost 1 base and the J segment 6 bases; nucleotides outside the gene matches: 8. The CDR3 region is CSARGGTVPPEAFF. As DNA, the CDR3 is TGCAGTGCTAGAGGGGGGACAGTCCCTCCTGAAGCTTTCTTT.

This clonotype was seen a handful of times. The chain links TRBV6-1 to TRBJ1-2; D not certain. V was clipped by 2 bases and J by 4 bases, with 8 bases between them. Per germline, CDR1 MNHNS and CDR2 SASEGT. The CDR3 loop spans 13 amino acids. In DNA, the CDR3 is TGTGCCAGCAGTGAATTGGATGGCTATGGCTACACCTTC. As protein: CASSELDGYGYTF.

This rearrangement joins TRBV7-2 to TRBJ1-1, with no clear D. From germline, CDR1 is SGHTA and CDR2 FQGNSA. The CDR3 is 16 residues long. V was pared by 6 bases and J by 1 base, with 18 bases between. DNA of the CDR3: TGTGCCAGCAGTTACTTAGTGCTGTGGGGGAACACTGAAGCTTTCTTT. Translated, it gives CASSYLVLWGNTEAFF.

This clonotype showed up just a few times. This chain joins TRBV2 and TRBJ1-3; D gene uncertain. The CDR3 is made up of 14 amino acids. V was pared by 7 bases and J by 0 bases, with 10 bases between. In germline, CDR1 is SNHLY, CDR2 FYNNEI. The CDR3 nucleotides read TGTGCCAGCAAACCAGGCAGCTCTGGAAACACCATATATTTT. Residues: CASKPGSSGNTIYF.

A word on this clonotype: Possible read error: a much larger clone is one base away. The V and J genes are TRBV19 and TRBJ1-5; perhaps TRBD1 as D (5 bases). Germline values: CDR1 LNHDA, CDR2 SQIVND (reference sequence). The V end was cut by 11 bases, the J end by 0 bases, with 11 bases between. The CDR3 totals 13 residues. The CDR3 region is CAASTVSNQPQHF. CDR3 coding DNA: TGTGCCGCCTCGACAGTTAGCAATCAGCCCCAGCATTTT.

About this clonotype: An end of the junction does not agree with germline; a read error may underlie this. The gene calls are TRBV7-2 and TRBJ2-5; 11 positions agree with TRBD1. The CDR3 is 15 amino acids. Germline CDR1 and CDR2: SGHTA and FQGNSA. The CDR3 protein is CASSYRTGGRETQYF. The CDR3 DNA reads as TGCGCCAGCAGCTACCGGACAGGGGGCCGAGAGACCCAGTACTTC.

This clonotype occurred a few times. CDR3 amino acids: CASSSATGPNTEAFF. DNA of the CDR3: TGTGCCAGCAGCTCGGCGACAGGGCCGAACACTGAAGCTTTCTTT. The chain links TRBV7-9 to TRBJ1-1; 7 bases fit TRBD1. Germline V gene data show CDR1 as SEHNR and CDR2 as FQNEAQ (reference sequence). V was pared by 4 bases and J by 1 base, with 6 bases of the junction left unmatched. The CDR3 sequence is 15 residues long.

This clonotype has just a few counts. The CDR3 bases are TGTGCCAGCAGCTCTATACAGGGGGCGGCGGACGAGCAGTACTTC. This encodes CASSSIQGAADEQYF. The V and J genes are TRBV7-9 and TRBJ2-7; 9 nucleotides line up with TRBD1. The CDR3 covers 15 residues. Germline lookup yields CDR1 SEHNR and CDR2 FQNEAQ (reference sequence). The J segment lost 5 bases and the V segment lost 4 bases, leaving 9 bases of the junction unmatched.

This clonotype was seen more than once but under ten times. The J gene is TRBJ1-2, the V gene TRBV5-8, with D possibly matching TRBD1 (5 bases). Per germline, CDR1 SGHTS and CDR2 YDEGEE. This CDR3 has 15 residues. The V gene lost 1 base and the J gene lost 1 base, with 11 bases spanning the gap. The CDR3 DNA is TGTGCCAGCAGCTTGCCTGGGACTGTTAACTATGGCTACACCTTC. Translating it yields CASSLPGTVNYGYTF.

Ten or more counts support this clonotype. The CDR3 sequence: CASSFDETVSYTF. The CDR3 nucleotides read TGTGCCAGCAGCTTTGATGAGACAGTTTCCTACACCTTC. This chain joins TRBV7-9 and TRBJ1-2; D may be TRBD1 (5 bases). Looked up from germline, CDR1 is SEHNR and CDR2 is FQNEAQ (reference sequence). With 3 bases removed from V and 10 bases from J, the gap between germline ends came to 15 bases. The CDR3 has 13 amino acids.

There are a few counts of this clonotype. The rearrangement links TRBV12-3 or TRBV12-4 to TRBJ1-1; D gene unclear. The CDR3 covers 15 residues. V was cut by 3 bases and J by 5 bases, with 16 bases left in between. CDR3 bases: TGTGCCAGCAGTTTGGTCGGGAAGCTGAGGACTGAAGCTTTCTTT. Translated, it gives CASSLVGKLRTEAFF.

This clonotype was recorded a few times. The chain links TRBV20-1 to TRBJ2-2; D may be TRBD1 (6 bases). This CDR3 comprises 13 residues. V was cut by 7 bases and J by 3 bases, with 12 bases left in between. The germline V gene encodes CDR1 DFQATT and CDR2 SNEGSKA (reference sequence). The CDR3 DNA reads as TGCAGTGTTTCAGGGGTGGACACCGGGGAGCTGTTTTTT. This translates into CSVSGVDTGELFF.